This T cell receptor (beta chain) was identified during a study of identical twins. MiXCR, run by TCRdb on the 5' RACE reads, gives a single entry per CDR3 protein. The sample consists of about 530,000 distinct CDR3 sequences, about a fifth of them appearing once. The CDR3 is made up of 13 amino acids. V dropped 6 bases and J dropped 5 bases, with 10 bases sitting between them. In germline, CDR1 is SEHNR, CDR2 FQNEAQ (reference sequence). In addition, the sample was reused for a study of yellow fever vaccine responses in identical twins.

This sequence was found in a woman between 18 and 29 years old in good health. The material sequenced was CD4+ T cells sorted from blood. The chain combines TRBV7-9 with TRBJ2-2; TRBD1 might be the D (6 bases). CDR3 protein: CASRSTGTGELFF. The CDR3 nucleotides are TGTGCCAGCAGGTCGACAGGTACCGGGGAGCTGTTTTTT.